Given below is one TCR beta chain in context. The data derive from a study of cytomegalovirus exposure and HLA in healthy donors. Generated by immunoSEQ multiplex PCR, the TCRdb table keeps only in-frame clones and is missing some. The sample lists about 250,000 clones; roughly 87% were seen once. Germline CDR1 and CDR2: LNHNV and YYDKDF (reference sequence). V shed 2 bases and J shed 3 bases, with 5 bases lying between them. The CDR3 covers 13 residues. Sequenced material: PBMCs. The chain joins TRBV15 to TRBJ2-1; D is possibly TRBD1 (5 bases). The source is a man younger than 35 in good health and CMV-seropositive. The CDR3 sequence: CATSRRGYNEQFF. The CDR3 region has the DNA TGTGCCACCAGCAGAAGGGGCTACAATGAGCAGTTCTTC. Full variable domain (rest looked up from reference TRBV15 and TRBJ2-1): DAMVIQNPRYQVTQFGKPVTLSCSQTLNHNVMYWYQQKSSQAPKLLFHYYDKDFNNEADTPDNFQSRRPNTSFCFLDIRSPGLGDTAMYLCATSRRGYNEQFFGPGTRLTVL.